The rows below give T cell receptor beta chains drawn from one sample of a study of blood T cells in healthy people across ages. TCRdb recomputed calls from the 5' RACE reads with MiXCR, one row per CDR3 protein. In the table there are over 500,000 distinct CDR3 sequences, 40% to 65% of which are singletons. Material: blood. These TCRs come from an elderly woman in good health. Both conserved end residues are part of each CDR3. The order of the fields is V gene, D gene, clone size, J gene, CDR3 protein, CDR3 DNA. The D gene is left open where the match is weak. Size is omitted from some rows. Given values are once, few, many or a class for expanded clones.

V gene: TRBV2; D gene: NA; clone size: many; J gene: TRBJ2-5; CDR3 protein: CASRTDKGTQYF; CDR3 DNA: TGTGCCAGCAGGACCGACAAGGGGACCCAGTACTTC
V gene: TRBV27; D gene: NA; clone size: NA; J gene: TRBJ2-3; CDR3 protein: CAGTRGWAGTSTDTQYF; CDR3 DNA: TGTGCCGGCACCCGGGGGTGGGCGGGAACTAGCACAGATACGCAGTATTTT
V gene: TRBV5-1; D gene: NA; clone size: once; J gene: TRBJ2-1; CDR3 protein: CASSLPQTYNEQFF; CDR3 DNA: TGCGCCAGCAGCTTACCCCAGACCTACAATGAGCAGTTCTTC
V gene: TRBV20-1; D gene: TRBD1; clone size: once; J gene: TRBJ2-5; CDR3 protein: CSAREGQGQNYNEQYF; CDR3 DNA: TGCAGTGCTAGAGAAGGACAGGGTCAAAACTACAATGAGCAGTACTTC
V gene: TRBV2; D gene: NA; clone size: few; J gene: TRBJ1-5; CDR3 protein: CASMARENQPQHF; CDR3 DNA: TGTGCCAGCATGGCTCGGGAAAATCAGCCCCAGCATTTT
V gene: TRBV11-2; D gene: NA; clone size: many; J gene: TRBJ2-5; CDR3 protein: CASTARARQETQYF; CDR3 DNA: TGTGCCAGCACCGCGAGGGCCCGCCAAGAGACCCAGTACTTC
V gene: TRBV11-2; D gene: TRBD2; clone size: many; J gene: TRBJ2-3; CDR3 protein: CASSVRLAGVTDTQYF; CDR3 DNA: TGTGCCAGCAGCGTTCGACTAGCGGGGGTCACAGATACGCAGTATTTT
V gene: TRBV20-1; D gene: NA; clone size: many; J gene: TRBJ2-7; CDR3 protein: CSARADSRYEQYF; CDR3 DNA: TGCAGTGCTAGGGCAGACAGCCGATACGAGCAGTACTTC
V gene: TRBV4-1; D gene: NA; clone size: NA; J gene: TRBJ2-2; CDR3 protein: CASSQDPSRGRTGELFF; CDR3 DNA: TGCGCCAGCAGCCAAGATCCGAGCAGGGGCAGGACCGGGGAGCTGTTTTTT
V gene: TRBV9; D gene: NA; clone size: NA; J gene: TRBJ2-4; CDR3 protein: CASSDRDNLGGNIQYF; CDR3 DNA: TGTGCCAGCAGCGACCGGGACAACCTGGGGGGAAACATTCAGTACTTC
V gene: TRBV6-6; D gene: TRBD2; clone size: many; J gene: TRBJ2-2; CDR3 protein: CASRGGGDTGELFF; CDR3 DNA: TGTGCCAGCCGAGGCGGGGGGGACACCGGGGAGCTGTTTTTT
V gene: TRBV10-1; D gene: TRBD2; clone size: NA; J gene: TRBJ2-1; CDR3 protein: CASSAEIAGYYNEQFF; CDR3 DNA: TGCGCCAGCAGTGCAGAAATAGCGGGATACTACAATGAGCAGTTCTTC
V gene: TRBV6-2/TRBV6-3; D gene: NA; clone size: NA; J gene: TRBJ2-3; CDR3 protein: CASINRVYSTDTQYF; CDR3 DNA: TGTGCCAGCATCAACAGGGTTTATAGCACAGATACGCAGTATTTT
V gene: TRBV9; D gene: NA; clone size: NA; J gene: TRBJ2-3; CDR3 protein: CASSVRGNTETQYF; CDR3 DNA: TGTGCCAGCAGCGTAAGGGGGAACACAGAGACGCAGTATTTT
V gene: TRBV13; D gene: NA; clone size: NA; J gene: TRBJ1-5; CDR3 protein: CASSLGGWGNQPQHF; CDR3 DNA: TGTGCCAGCAGCTTGGGGGGCTGGGGCAATCAGCCCCAGCATTTT
V gene: TRBV20-1; D gene: NA; clone size: NA; J gene: TRBJ2-1; CDR3 protein: CSVLYRDWLSNEQFF; CDR3 DNA: TGCAGCGTATTGTACCGAGACTGGCTTTCCAATGAGCAGTTCTTC
V gene: TRBV7-2; D gene: TRBD1; clone size: NA; J gene: TRBJ1-1; CDR3 protein: CASSVGDRGAEAFF; CDR3 DNA: TGTGCCAGCAGCGTAGGGGACAGGGGCGCTGAAGCTTTCTTT
V gene: TRBV12-3/TRBV12-4; D gene: NA; clone size: NA; J gene: TRBJ2-7; CDR3 protein: CASSLTGASNEQYF; CDR3 DNA: TGTGCCAGCAGTTTGACGGGAGCGTCCAACGAGCAGTACTTC
V gene: TRBV6-2/TRBV6-3; D gene: TRBD2; clone size: many; J gene: TRBJ2-7; CDR3 protein: CASSYGQRGGLYEQYF; CDR3 DNA: TGTGCCAGCAGTTACGGGCAGCGGGGGGGCCTTTACGAGCAGTACTTC
V gene: TRBV25-1; D gene: TRBD2; clone size: NA; J gene: TRBJ2-7; CDR3 protein: CASSLGTNKNEQYF; CDR3 DNA: TGTGCCAGCAGTCTCGGGACTAACAAGAACGAGCAGTACTTC
V gene: TRBV25-1; D gene: NA; clone size: NA; J gene: TRBJ2-1; CDR3 protein: CVSRAGEQFF; CDR3 DNA: TGTGTCAGCAGAGCAGGTGAGCAGTTCTTC
V gene: TRBV3-1; D gene: NA; clone size: NA; J gene: TRBJ1-2; CDR3 protein: CASSQDWTATF; CDR3 DNA: TGTGCCAGCAGCCAAGATTGGACAGCCACCTTC
V gene: TRBV4-2; D gene: NA; clone size: NA; J gene: TRBJ2-6; CDR3 protein: CASRSSTGLSSGANVLTF; CDR3 DNA: TGTGCCAGCAGGTCATCGACAGGTTTAAGCTCTGGGGCCAACGTCCTGACTTTC